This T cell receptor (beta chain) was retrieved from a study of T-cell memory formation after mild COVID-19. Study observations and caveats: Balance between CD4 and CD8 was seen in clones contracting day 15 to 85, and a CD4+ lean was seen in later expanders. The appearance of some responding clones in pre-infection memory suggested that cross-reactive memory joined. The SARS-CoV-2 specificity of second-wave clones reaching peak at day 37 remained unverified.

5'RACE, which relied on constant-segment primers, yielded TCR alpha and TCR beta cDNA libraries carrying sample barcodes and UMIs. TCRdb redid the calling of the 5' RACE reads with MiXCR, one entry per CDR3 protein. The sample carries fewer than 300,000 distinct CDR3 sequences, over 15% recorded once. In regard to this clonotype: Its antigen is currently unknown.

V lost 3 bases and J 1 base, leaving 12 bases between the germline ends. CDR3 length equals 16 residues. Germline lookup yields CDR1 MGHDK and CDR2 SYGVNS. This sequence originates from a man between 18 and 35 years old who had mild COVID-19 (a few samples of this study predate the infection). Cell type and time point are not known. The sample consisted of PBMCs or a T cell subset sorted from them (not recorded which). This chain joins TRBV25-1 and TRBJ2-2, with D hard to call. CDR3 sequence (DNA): TGTGCCAGCAGTGATTTGGTCTCCTTGAACACCGGGGAGCTGTTTTTT. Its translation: CASSDLVSLNTGELFF.